These 23 T cell receptor beta chains came from one sample sequenced in a study of cytomegalovirus exposure and HLA in healthy donors. It was with 60 Vbeta and 13 Jbeta primers that the PCR ran. TCRdb's copy holds only in-frame clones and misses some; the assay was immunoSEQ multiplex PCR. Seen here are over 150,000 clones, approximately 70% observed once, and the top ten hold about 3.1%. The specimen was PBMCs. These receptor sequences come from a woman in her twenties or thirties in good health and CMV-seropositive.

The V call is TRBV10-1, the J call TRBJ2-5; D is undetermined. Per germline, CDR1 WNHNN and CDR2 SYGVQD (reference sequence). This CDR3 comprises 14 residues. V lost 0 bases and J 2 bases, leaving 7 bases between the germline ends. CDR3 coding DNA: TGCGCCAGCAGTGAGTCCCTCGGTCAAGAGACCCAGTACTTC. Its protein product is CASSESLGQETQYF.

This clone has only one observation. V and J are TRBV27 and TRBJ1-1; perhaps TRBD1 as D (6 bases). The V end lost 3 bases, the J end lost 5 bases, and 13 bases lay between the germline ends. Looked up from germline, CDR1 is MNHEY and CDR2 is SMNVEV (reference sequence). CDR3 length equals 14 residues. The CDR3 loop reads CASSFWKGVTEAFF. The CDR3 DNA is TGTGCCAGCAGTTTCTGGAAGGGGGTGACTGAAGCTTTCTTT.

The table lists this clone with a few counts. The rearrangement links TRBV19 to TRBJ2-7; TRBD2 aligns across 9 bases. Per germline, CDR1 LNHDA and CDR2 SQIVND (reference sequence). The CDR3 runs 18 residues. Trimming at V came to 10 bases and at J to 2 bases, leaving 21 bases not matched to a gene. The CDR3 DNA reads TGTGCCACCACCCCTGGCAGTAGAGGGACTAGCTCACCCTACGAGCAGTACTTC. It encodes CATTPGSRGTSSPYEQYF.

As to this clone: This could be a read error, since a much larger clone is one nucleotide away. The V and J genes are TRBV4-2 and TRBJ1-4; perhaps TRBD1 as D (5 bases). This CDR3 has 16 residues. The germline V gene encodes CDR1 LGHNA and CDR2 YNFKEQ. V lost 0 bases and J 5 bases, leaving 13 bases between the germline ends. CDR3: CASSQDLQVLNEKLFF. The CDR3 coding sequence is TGTGCCAGCAGCCAAGATTTACAGGTGTTAAATGAAAAACTGTTTTTT.

The genes are TRBV9 and TRBJ2-3, with D uncertain. Trimming removed 3 bases at V and 3 bases at J, with 8 bases between. CDR1 is SGDLS, CDR2 YYNGEE, per germline. This CDR3 contains 13 residues. CDR3 sequence reads: CASSGAYTDTQYF. Here the CDR3 DNA reads TGTGCCAGCAGCGGTGCCTATACAGATACGCAGTATTTT.

The chain is built from TRBV14 and TRBJ1-1; 7 nucleotides match TRBD1. The CDR3 contains 15 residues. The junction had 6 bases not matched to a gene; V was cut back by 2 bases and J by 3 bases. Looked up from germline, CDR1 is SGHDN and CDR2 is FVKESK. CDR3 sequence (DNA): TGTGCCAGCAGCCAATTCCAGGGGGGCTACACTGAAGCTTTCTTT. This codes for CASSQFQGGYTEAFF.

This chain connects TRBV2 to TRBJ2-1, with 8 nucleotides matching TRBD2. J was trimmed by 3 bases and V by 4 bases; bases with no gene match: 2. The CDR3 runs to 14 residues. Germline CDR1 SNHLY, CDR2 FYNNEI. The CDR3 protein is CASSGLAFYNEQFF. The CDR3 nucleotides read TGTGCCAGCAGTGGACTAGCGTTCTACAATGAGCAGTTCTTC.

This clone was observed a few times. CDR3 coding DNA: TGCGCCAGCTCCCCGCTACTAAACACTGAAGCTTTCTTT. As protein: CASSPLLNTEAFF. The chain is built from TRBV10-2 and TRBJ1-1; D remains ambiguous. The CDR3 runs to 13 residues. V lost 8 bases and J lost 2, with 12 bases in between. Per the germline V gene, CDR1 is WSHSY and CDR2 is SAAADI.

The chain uses TRBV18 and TRBJ1-2; D is ambiguous. V lost 2 bases, J lost 9 bases, and 13 bases lay in between. Germline CDR1 reads KGHSH; CDR2 reads LQKENI. This CDR3 comprises 13 residues. This chain's CDR3 is CASSPWERESYTF. The CDR3 DNA follows: TGTGCCAGCTCACCATGGGAACGGGAGAGCTACACCTTC.

V gene TRBV6-4 combines with J gene TRBJ2-1; 11 positions agree with TRBD2. The CDR3 extends over 15 amino acids. Germline CDR1 is MRHNA and CDR2 is SNTAGT. Germline trimming cut 10 bases from V and 10 bases from J; bases unmatched to any gene: 15. The CDR3 region is CATAVDSGRAWEQFF. The DNA of the CDR3 is TGTGCCACCGCCGTGGATAGCGGGAGGGCATGGGAGCAGTTCTTC.

For the CDR3, the DNA is TGTGCCAGCAGTTTATCCGGTAGCGGGAGTACCGGGGAGCTGTTTTTT. This encodes CASSLSGSGSTGELFF. The gene calls are TRBV28 and TRBJ2-2; TRBD2 agrees at 9 bases. The CDR3 length is 16 residues. Germline assignment: CDR1 MDHEN and CDR2 SYDVKM. The J segment lost 5 bases and the V segment lost 1 base, leaving 5 bases of the junction unmatched.

This clone appeared a few times. This chain uses TRBV10-2 with TRBJ2-7; D may be TRBD1 (6 bases). V was cut by 6 bases and J by 7 bases, with 19 bases left in between. This CDR3 has 14 amino acids. The V gene's germline CDR1 is WSHSY and CDR2 SAAADI. This CDR3 is CASRDTGTSKEQYF. CDR3 in DNA: TGCGCCAGCAGAGACACCGGGACAAGCAAAGAGCAGTACTTC.

This chain joins TRBV11-1 and TRBJ2-2, with 16 bases fitting TRBD2. V lost 4 bases, J lost 1 base, and 6 bases stayed unmatched. The CDR3 sequence is 19 residues long. Germline V lookup: CDR1 SGHAT, CDR2 FQDESV (reference sequence). CDR3 sequence (DNA): TGTGCCAGCAGCTATCCGGGACTAGCGGGAGGGGTGAACACCGGGGAGCTGTTTTTT. Amino acid sequence: CASSYPGLAGGVNTGELFF.

CDR3: CASRAGTTNTGELFF. CDR3 in DNA: TGTGCCAGCAGAGCCGGGACTACGAACACCGGGGAGCTGTTTTTT. The chain employs TRBV2 and TRBJ2-2, with 7 bases matching TRBD2. The V segment lost 6 bases and the J segment 0 bases; nucleotides outside the gene matches: 4. The germline V gene has CDR1 SNHLY and CDR2 FYNNEI. There are 15 residues in the CDR3.

This chain joins TRBV5-1 and TRBJ2-5; D not certain. This CDR3 region has 15 residues. Deletions cut 0 bases from V and 1 base from J, with 10 bases between. Germline lookup yields CDR1 SGHRS and CDR2 YFSETQ. The CDR3 DNA reads as TGCGCCAGCAGCTTGGCGGTACTACCCCAAGAGACCCAGTACTTC. Encoded protein: CASSLAVLPQETQYF.

The chain joins TRBV7-9 to TRBJ2-3, with D perhaps TRBD2 (5 bases). Germline V gene data show CDR1 as SEHNR and CDR2 as FQNEAQ (reference sequence). V lost 5 bases and J 2 bases, leaving 14 bases between the germline ends. The CDR3 covers 15 residues. CDR3 DNA: TGTGCCAGCAGCCCCCTGGGAGAAATCACAGATACGCAGTATTTT. It translates to CASSPLGEITDTQYF.

This chain uses TRBV28 with TRBJ2-7, with 11 bases lining up with TRBD2. Germline CDR1 and CDR2: MDHEN and SYDVKM. The V segment lost 2 bases and the J segment 3 bases; nucleotides outside the gene matches: 3. The CDR3 has 15 residues. CDR3 in amino acids: CASSLTLAGGYEQYF. CDR3 nucleotide sequence: TGTGCCAGCAGTTTAACTCTAGCGGGGGGCTACGAGCAGTACTTC.

This sequence joins TRBV12-2 and TRBJ2-7; TRBD1, the table's D call, was not compared with the DNA. TRBV12-2 is designated a pseudogene. The CDR3 is made up of 15 amino acids. Here the CDR3 DNA reads TGTGCAAGTCGCCCACTAACCAGGGGAAAAGACGAGCAGTACTTC. This translates into CASRPLTRGKDEQYF.

This chain uses TRBV11-2 with TRBJ2-2; TRBD1 aligns across 7 bases. This CDR3 is 14 amino acids long. Germline CDR1 SGHAT, CDR2 FQNNGV. V lost 5 bases and J lost 6; bases outside the gene matches: 6. The CDR3, as DNA: TGTGCCAGCAGCGCCCCAGGGGGACCCGGGGAGCTGTTTTTT. It codes for CASSAPGGPGELFF.

V usage is TRBV10-3 and J usage is TRBJ2-7; D call uncertain. V lost 2 bases and J 2 bases, leaving 7 bases between the germline ends. Germline V gene data show CDR1 as ENHRY and CDR2 as SYGVKD. This CDR3 region has 13 residues. Here the CDR3 DNA reads TGTGCCATCAGTGAGGAGCCTCCCTACGAGCAGTACTTC. Translated, it gives CAISEEPPYEQYF.

V gene TRBV2 combines with J gene TRBJ1-5; TRBD1 agrees at 9 bases. Germline trimming cut 7 bases from V and 11 bases from J; bases unmatched to any gene: 15. In germline, CDR1 is SNHLY, CDR2 FYNNEI. The CDR3 is 15 residues long. The CDR3 DNA follows: TGTGCCAGCAACCGGGACAGGGCTTTAATAGAGGCCCAGCATTTT. Translating it yields CASNRDRALIEAQHF.

V and J are TRBV5-1 and TRBJ1-4, with D possibly matching TRBD1 (6 bases). The germline V gene has CDR1 SGHRS and CDR2 YFSETQ. V was shortened by 0 bases and J by 4 bases, with 10 bases between the two germline ends. The CDR3 has 15 amino acids. In nucleotides, the CDR3 is TGCGCCAGCAGCTTGGGACAGGCTTATAATGAAAAACTGTTTTTT. The encoded protein is CASSLGQAYNEKLFF.

The V and J genes are TRBV19 and TRBJ2-7; D unclear. The V gene's germline CDR1 is LNHDA and CDR2 SQIVND (reference sequence). Trimming removed 3 bases at V and 0 bases at J, with 15 bases between. The CDR3 runs to 16 residues. CDR3: CASSISLHSSSYEQYF. The CDR3 region has the DNA TGTGCCAGTAGTATTTCCCTTCACTCAAGCTCCTACGAGCAGTACTTC.